Listed here is a single T cell receptor (beta chain). This CDR3 is built from 15 residues. The V gene lost 1 base and the J gene lost 8 bases, with 15 bases spanning the gap. CDR1 LNHDA and CDR2 SQIVND come from the germline V gene (reference sequence). These data come from a study of T cell responses to AZD1222 COVID-19 vaccine. The protocol was immunoSEQ multiplex PCR, while the TCRdb copy is restricted to in-frame clones and leaves out a portion. This table holds 150,000 to 200,000 clones, more than 80% found once. The rearrangement uses TRBV19 and TRBJ2-4, with D possibly being TRBD1 or TRBD2 (5 bases each). This TCR came from an adult in good health. Specimen: peripheral blood, collected on day 0 of AZD1222 vaccination. This CDR3 is CASSIGVRRGDIQYF. For the CDR3, the DNA is TGTGCCAGTAGTATAGGGGTTCGCCGAGGGGACATTCAGTACTTC.